These 12 T cell receptor beta chains share one sample of origin, sequenced in a study of CD8 T cells in Susac syndrome. Random hexamers were used to reverse transcribe an amount of roughly 0.5 to 1 ug RNA. TCRdb re-analysed the immunoSEQ multiplex PCR reads in MiXCR, keeping a single row per CDR3 protein. This sample carries about 180,000 distinct CDR3 sequences, approximately 94% of them seen once, and the ten largest clones take 0.093%. The source material was CD4+ T cells from PBMCs. The origin of the receptors is a human donor with multiple sclerosis.

CDR3 loop: CASSKGVDTQYF. In DNA form, the CDR3 reads TGTGCCAGCAGCAAGGGAGTGGATACGCAGTATTTT. V and J are TRBV7-3 and TRBJ2-3, with D possibly matching TRBD2 (5 bases). The germline gives CDR1 SGHTA, CDR2 FQGTGA. CDR3 length equals 12 residues. Trimming removed 5 bases at V and 6 bases at J, with 9 bases between.

The chain links TRBV9 to TRBJ2-3; D is unclear. The CDR3 contains 16 residues. Germline assignment: CDR1 SGDLS and CDR2 YYNGEE. V lost 0 bases to trimming and J lost 2 bases, with 13 bases between them. The CDR3 bases are TGTGCCAGCAGCGTAGCTGTTGGCGGTCTCACAGATACGCAGTATTTT. Protein sequence: CASSVAVGGLTDTQYF.

This rearrangement joins TRBV28 to TRBJ2-2, with 9 bases that match TRBD1. V lost 10 bases and J lost 1; bases outside the gene matches: 10. Germline V lookup: CDR1 MDHEN, CDR2 SYDVKM. The CDR3 consists of 16 residues. CDR3 DNA: TGTGCCACTCGTCTCCGGGACAGGGAGAACACCGGGGAGCTGTTTTTT. This encodes CATRLRDRENTGELFF.

As regards this clonotype: One junction end does not reproduce the germline sequence, and a read error may be involved. As DNA, the CDR3 is TGTGCCAGCAGCTTAGAAATGGAGCTGTTCTTC. Residues: CASSLEMELFF. This sequence joins TRBV7-6 and TRBJ2-1, with no clear D. The CDR3 runs to 11 residues. Germline CDR1 and CDR2: SGHVS and FNYEAQ.

The J gene is TRBJ1-2, the V gene TRBV20-1; D unclear. V was cut by 2 bases and J by 8 bases, with 21 bases left in between. CDR1 DFQATT and CDR2 SNEGSKA come from the germline V gene (reference sequence). The length of the CDR3 is 15 residues. The CDR3 DNA reads as TGCAGTGCTAGATCCTTAGCGGAGTTCCTGGGGGGCTACACCTTC. This gives the protein CSARSLAEFLGGYTF.

The CDR3 is CASSILSPSGSTDTQYF. CDR3 coding DNA: TGTGCCAGTAGTATACTCTCCCCTAGCGGAAGCACAGATACGCAGTATTTT. The V gene is TRBV19, the J gene TRBJ2-3; 7 positions agree with TRBD2. The junction had 8 bases not matched to a gene; V was cut back by 2 bases and J by 0 bases. The CDR3 is 17 amino acids. Germline-derived CDR1 and CDR2 are LNHDA and SQIVND (reference sequence).

The rearrangement uses TRBV20-1 and TRBJ2-7, with D possibly being TRBD1 or TRBD2 (5 bases each). This CDR3 spans 13 amino acids. With 5 bases removed from V and 0 bases from J, the gap between germline ends came to 11 bases. CDR1 and CDR2 (germline): DFQATT, SNEGSKA (reference sequence). The CDR3 region has the DNA TGCAGTGCTTGGGACGGCCACTCCTACGAGCAGTACTTC. It yields the protein CSAWDGHSYEQYF.

This rearrangement joins TRBV5-6 to TRBJ1-5; TRBD1 might be the D (5 bases). CDR3 length equals 16 residues. CDR1 is SGHDT, CDR2 YYEEEE, per germline. The V and J ends lost 0 bases and 2 bases respectively, with 12 bases between them. CDR3: CASSLGGWSRNQPQHF. CDR3 in DNA: TGTGCCAGCAGCTTGGGGGGGTGGAGCCGCAATCAGCCCCAGCATTTT.

V and J are TRBV18 and TRBJ2-7, with D maybe TRBD2 (5 bases). This CDR3 is 12 amino acids long. V shed 5 bases and J shed 3 bases, with 8 bases lying between them. Germline V gives CDR1 KGHSH, CDR2 LQKENI. CDR3 protein: CASSGLDYEQYF. CDR3 bases: TGTGCCAGCTCAGGACTCGACTACGAGCAGTACTTC. Looking up the rest from reference TRBV18 and TRBJ2-7 gives the full variable domain: NAGVMQNPRHLVRRRGQEARLRCSPMKGHSHVYWYRQLPEEGLKFMVYLQKENIIDESGMPKERFSAEFPKEGPSILRIQQVVRGDSAAYFCASSGLDYEQYFGPGTRLTVT.

Written as DNA, the CDR3 is TGTGCCAGCAGCCCGGACTCCGGCGGGACAGATACGCAGTATTTT. Residues: CASSPDSGGTDTQYF. This chain connects TRBV5-4 to TRBJ2-3, with a possible D match to TRBD2 (5 bases). The CDR3 runs 15 residues. Germline V CDR1 and CDR2: SGHNT, YYREEE (reference sequence). V gave up 4 bases and J gave up 3 bases, with 15 bases separating them.

The CDR3 DNA reads TGCAGCGTTCCAAGACTAGCGGGGGCTGAGACCCAGTACTTC. Protein sequence: CSVPRLAGAETQYF. The chain joins TRBV29-1 to TRBJ2-5; 12 bases are a match to TRBD2. Germline trimming cut 5 bases from V and 5 bases from J; bases unmatched to any gene: 6. CDR1 SQVTM and CDR2 ANQGSEA come from the germline V gene. This CDR3 has 14 residues.

This chain uses TRBV7-9 with TRBJ2-3; unclear D gene. Germline V gene lookup returns CDR1 SEHNR and CDR2 FQNEAQ (reference sequence). This CDR3 is built from 13 residues. The V gene lost 8 bases and the J gene lost 6 bases, with 15 bases spanning the gap. CDR3 in DNA: TGTGCCAGCCTTCGGGTGGGCGCGGATACGCAGTATTTT. Its translation: CASLRVGADTQYF.